The present entry profiles one TCR beta chain with its context. Its matching antigen is unknown. This specimen belongs to a study of vaccination and CD4 T cells after COVID-19. From germline, CDR1 is SGHTA and CDR2 FQGNSA. V shed 7 bases and J shed 4 bases, with 14 bases lying between them. The CDR3 runs 14 residues. As for treatment: approximately nine-day PBMC culture with coronavirus spike peptide pools or control peptides (ViraFEST assay). Upon completion of under twelve days of culture, CD4+ T cells were isolated via negative selection. The Oncomine TCR Beta short-read assay was what sequenced the DNA obtained from cultured CD4+ T cells. Each CDR3 protein gets one entry after TCRdb re-called the PCR reads with MiXCR. The top ten hold 16% of the sample, which has about 6,800 distinct CDR3 sequences, roughly four fifths seen once.

This rearrangement joins TRBV7-2 to TRBJ1-3, with D unclear. This clonotype originated in a human donor who had recovered from COVID-19. The sample taken for sequencing was CD4+ T cells from blood, cultured in vitro. The CDR3: CASTTDSTGNTIYF. DNA for the CDR3: TGTGCCAGCACCACCGATTCTACGGGAAACACCATATATTTT.